This TCR beta chain was profiled in a study of early T cells in non-severe SARS-CoV-2 infection. Study observations and caveats: Clonotype matching in VDJdb favored anti-spike CD8 responses and did not capture private and CD4 specificities.

TCRdb called the 5' RACE reads again in MiXCR, with one record for every CDR3 protein. The repertoire holds some 35,000 distinct CDR3 sequences, with 3% to 4.5% as singletons. Trimming shortened V by 5 bases and J by 4 bases, and 9 bases separated the two germline ends. Germline CDR1 and CDR2: KGHSH and LQKENI. This CDR3 is 13 amino acids long. This clonotype was found many times. Its matching antigen is unknown. The receptor was isolated from an adult who was a healthcare worker with PCR-confirmed SARS-CoV-2 infection or an uninfected control (not recorded which). The chain uses TRBV18 and TRBJ1-5, with D perhaps matching TRBD1 (6 bases). The specimen was whole blood. DNA of the CDR3: TGTGCCAGCTCATCACAGGGTAATCAGCCCCAGCATTTT. Amino acids: CASSSQGNQPQHF.